A selection of T cell receptor beta chains follows, all from one sample in a study of blood T cell repertoires in COVID-19. Profiled with immunoSEQ multiplex PCR; TCRdb holds only in-frame clones, not every one. Here the sample spans about 250,000 clones, 85% being singletons. What was sequenced was peripheral blood. Source of these receptors: a woman in her fifties or sixties with active or convalescent COVID-19. CDR3s include the opening cysteine and the closing phenylalanine or tryptophan. D genes are given only for firm matches. Size is stated for part of the rows, as once, few or many counts, or as a class when the clone is expanded.

V	J	size	D	CDR3	DNA
TRBV19	TRBJ1-1	NA	TRBD1	CATSRQGAANTEAFF	TGTGCCACCTCTAGACAGGGGGCAGCCAACACTGAAGCTTTCTTT
TRBV2	TRBJ2-5	NA	TRBD2	CASRTSAQETQYF	TGTGCCAGCAGAACTAGCGCCCAAGAGACCCAGTACTTC
TRBV4-2	TRBJ2-2	NA	TRBD2	CASSQDLASGGRTGELFF	TGTGCCAGCAGCCAAGATTTGGCTAGCGGGGGCCGGACCGGGGAGCTGTTTTTT
TRBV19	TRBJ2-5	NA	NA	CASSPRKGFPYQETQYF	TGTGCCAGTAGTCCGCGCAAGGGGTTTCCGTACCAAGAGACCCAGTACTTC
TRBV7-9	TRBJ2-7	few	NA	CASGRDSPPYEQYF	TGTGCCAGCGGACGGGACTCCCCCCCTTACGAGCAGTACTTC
TRBV11-2	TRBJ2-2	NA	TRBD2	CASSPPSGRNTGELFF	TGTGCCAGCAGCCCCCCTAGCGGGAGGAACACCGGGGAGCTGTTTTTT
TRBV6-4	TRBJ1-6	NA	NA	CASSESPPYSPLHF	TGTGCCAGCAGTGAATCCCCCCCCTATTCACCCCTCCACTTT
TRBV28	TRBJ2-2	NA	TRBD2	CASSQAVERGRTGELFF	TGTGCCAGCAGTCAGGCCGTGGAGCGGGGGCGCACCGGGGAGCTGTTTTTT
TRBV24-1	TRBJ2-1	NA	NA	CATSDLRRSYNEQFF	TGTGCCACCAGTGACCTCCGCAGATCCTACAATGAGCAGTTCTTC
TRBV18	TRBJ2-6	NA	NA	CASSPQDSASNVLTF	TGTGCCAGCTCACCTCAGGACAGCGCTTCAAACGTCCTGACTTTC
TRBV7-9	TRBJ2-1	NA	TRBD2	CASSLSGREGNEQFF	TGTGCCAGCAGCTTATCAGGCAGGGAGGGCAATGAGCAGTTCTTC
TRBV2	TRBJ2-1	NA	TRBD2	CASSPGLAGGRNEQFF	TGTGCCAGCAGTCCCGGACTAGCGGGAGGCCGCAATGAGCAGTTCTTC
TRBV4-1	TRBJ2-3	NA	NA	CASSQGAGGTDTQYF	TGCGCCAGCAGCCAAGGGGCAGGGGGCACAGATACGCAGTATTTT
TRBV15	TRBJ2-7	once	TRBD2	CATSRDLGRAFEQYF	TGTGCCACCAGCAGAGATCTCGGGAGGGCGTTCGAGCAGTACTTC
TRBV5-1	TRBJ2-2	NA	TRBD2	CASMRIAGGTGELFF	TGCGCCAGCATGAGGATAGCGGGAGGCACCGGGGAGCTGTTTTTT
TRBV6-1	TRBJ1-2	NA	TRBD1	CASSDGFHRGGDYGYTF	TGTGCCAGCAGTGACGGGTTCCACAGGGGAGGTGACTATGGCTACACCTTC
TRBV28	TRBJ2-6	NA	NA	CASTIQGANVLTF	TGTGCCAGCACCATCCAGGGGGCCAACGTCCTGACTTTC
TRBV5-1	TRBJ1-2	NA	TRBD1	CASSLGDRDENGYTF	TGCGCCAGCAGCTTGGGGGACAGGGACGAGAATGGCTACACCTTC
TRBV30	TRBJ2-5	NA	NA	CAWAYQETQYF	TGTGCCTGGGCGTACCAAGAGACCCAGTACTTC
TRBV19	TRBJ2-3	once	TRBD2	CASSIGAGGPGDTQYF	TGTGCCAGTAGTATTGGTGCGGGGGGGCCGGGAGATACGCAGTATTTT
TRBV5-1	TRBJ2-3	NA	TRBD1	CASSMFGQGAADTQYF	TGCGCCAGCAGCATGTTCGGGCAGGGGGCCGCAGATACGCAGTATTTT
TRBV30	TRBJ2-7	NA	NA	CAWSRLAYEQYF	TGTGCCTGGAGCCGATTAGCCTACGAGCAGTACTTC
TRBV24-1	TRBJ2-1	NA	TRBD2	CATSDPLAGDYNEQFF	TGTGCCACCAGTGATCCCCTAGCGGGAGACTACAATGAGCAGTTCTTC
TRBV7-9	TRBJ1-1	NA	TRBD1	CASSPKTGGTEAFF	TGTGCCAGCAGCCCGAAGACAGGGGGCACTGAAGCTTTCTTT
TRBV27	TRBJ2-1	NA	TRBD2	CASSWTSGSLPQFF	TGTGCCAGCAGTTGGACTAGCGGGAGCCTGCCGCAGTTCTTC
TRBV18	TRBJ1-3	NA	TRBD1	CASSPDRGAFGNTIYF	TGTGCCAGCTCACCGGACAGGGGGGCTTTCGGCAACACCATATATTTT
TRBV6-5	TRBJ1-1	NA	TRBD1	CASSFGQGRTEAFF	TGTGCCAGCAGTTTCGGACAGGGAAGAACTGAAGCTTTCTTT
TRBV6-1	TRBJ2-5	NA	NA	CASSSTSLSQETQYF	TGTGCCAGCAGTTCCACTAGTCTTAGCCAAGAGACCCAGTACTTC
TRBV29-1	TRBJ2-3	NA	TRBD2	CSAGLVSDTQYF	TGCAGCGCCGGACTAGTTTCAGATACGCAGTATTTT
TRBV5-1	TRBJ2-1	NA	NA	CASSPTLSDNEQFF	TGCGCCAGCAGCCCAACCCTCTCGGACAATGAGCAGTTCTTC
TRBV10-2	TRBJ2-1	NA	NA	CASRDLALWVHNEQFF	TGCGCCAGCAGGGACTTAGCATTGTGGGTTCACAATGAGCAGTTCTTC
TRBV7-9	TRBJ2-2	NA	NA	CASSLQGGNTGELFF	TGTGCCAGCAGCTTACAGGGAGGGAACACCGGGGAGCTGTTTTTT
TRBV9	TRBJ1-3	NA	NA	CASSVVAASGNTIYF	TGTGCCAGCAGCGTAGTAGCAGCTTCTGGAAACACCATATATTTT
TRBV19	TRBJ2-2	NA	NA	CASSPRPGEWTGELFF	TGTGCCAGTAGTCCCCGGCCAGGGGAGTGGACCGGGGAGCTGTTTTTT
TRBV3-1/TRBV3-2	TRBJ2-1	NA	NA	CASSQRYARQFF	TGTGCCAGCAGCCAAAGGTACGCTAGACAGTTCTTC
TRBV2	TRBJ2-5	NA	TRBD2	CASSQTSGGFETQYF	TGTGCCAGCAGTCAGACTAGCGGGGGGTTTGAGACCCAGTACTTC
TRBV7-2	TRBJ2-5	NA	TRBD1	CASNPSTGSKVTQYF	TGTGCCAGCAACCCTTCGACAGGGAGTAAGGTGACCCAGTACTTC
TRBV11-3	TRBJ2-7	NA	NA	CASSFLTGSSTYEQYF	TGTGCCAGCAGCTTTCTCACAGGGAGTTCGACCTACGAGCAGTACTTC
TRBV9	TRBJ2-1	NA	TRBD2	CASSVAGGIGGRAVNEQFF	TGTGCCAGCAGCGTAGCGGGGGGAATCGGCGGGAGGGCCGTCAATGAGCAGTTCTTC
TRBV3-1/TRBV3-2	TRBJ2-3	NA	TRBD1	CASSQAQGAGDTQYF	TGTGCCAGCAGCCAAGCCCAGGGGGCAGGAGATACGCAGTATTTT
TRBV7-3	TRBJ1-2	NA	TRBD1	CASSQQGAGVYGYTF	TGTGCCAGCAGCCAACAGGGGGCTGGCGTCTATGGCTACACCTTC
TRBV11-3	TRBJ2-1	NA	NA	CASSLDRQPNSEQFF	TGTGCCAGCAGCTTAGATCGGCAGCCGAACAGTGAGCAGTTCTTC
TRBV6-5	TRBJ2-2	once	NA	CASSRTGTGELFF	TGTGCCAGCAGTCGCACAGGTACCGGGGAGCTGTTTTTT
TRBV7-2	TRBJ2-2	NA	NA	CASSWGANTGELFF	TGTGCCAGCAGCTGGGGGGCGAACACCGGGGAGCTGTTTTTT
TRBV5-5	TRBJ1-6	NA	NA	CASSLGGLAGNSPLHF	TGTGCCAGCAGCTTGGGAGGGTTAGCGGGTAATTCACCCCTCCACTTT
TRBV11-3	TRBJ2-1	NA	TRBD2	CASSLAPGTSGINEQFF	TGTGCCAGCAGCTTAGCCCCCGGGACTAGCGGGATCAATGAGCAGTTCTTC
TRBV11-2	TRBJ1-4	once	NA	CASSSYGVGEKLFF	TGTGCCAGCAGCTCGTACGGGGTTGGTGAAAAACTGTTTTTT
TRBV11-2	TRBJ1-1	NA	TRBD1	CASSPQRPGTGYYTEAFF	TGTGCCAGCAGCCCACAACGTCCCGGGACAGGGTATTATACTGAAGCTTTCTTT